This TCR beta chain emerged from a study of pediatric ulcerative colitis (dated by TCRdb to 2018 to 2020). The study in broad terms: About 7 ulcerative colitis patients had pancolitis and two had left-sided colitis, with histology consistent with ulcerative colitis in all. By Pediatric Ulcerative Colitis Activity Index, two patients had mild disease, four had moderate disease and three had acute severe colitis. From about ten newly diagnosed, treatment-naive pediatric ulcerative colitis patients and a handful of non-IBD control children, paired blood and rectal samples were collected.

During colonoscopy, one to two rectal pinch biopsies were obtained for research purposes. No immunosuppressive medication had been given to the ulcerative colitis patients before the diagnostic colonoscopy. Rectal biopsies were digested with proteinase K before DNA isolation. The Wizard kit (Promega) was used to extract genomic DNA from both blood and intestinal samples. Comments on this clone: The antigen it recognizes is unknown. No qualities accompany the bases; no much larger clone lies one base away.

The germline V gene gives CDR1 as LGHNA and CDR2 as YNFKEQ. V is reduced by 5 bases and J by 3 bases, leaving a spacing of 15 bases between them. From the cysteine through the phenylalanine, the CDR3 covers 15 amino acids. Only the CDR3 region is kept as DNA, spanning 45 bases read in frame from base 1. Rearranged CDR3 beta regions were amplified from genomic DNA with multiplex V and J primers using the immunoSEQ TRB Survey service. Survey-level sequencing depth of up to 500,000 reads per sample was used to keep depth equal across samples. The libraries were purified, combined into pools and sequenced with Illumina technology. Under the source paper's analysis protocol: immunoSEQ online tools were used for productive clonality, sample overlap, pairwise scatters, CDR3 beta length, V/D/J gene usage and productiveness. Calculated diversity was defined as the number of unique rearrangements divided by total templates, multiplied by 100, and Shannon and Simpson indices were computed as well. Principal component analysis used the R prcomp function and ggbiplot package on Z-score normalized data. Morisita's index was used to measure clonal overlap between blood and rectum within each subject. This immuneACCESS table, as held by TCRdb, lists in-frame sequences with V and J called but not all clones. Of the missing ones, under half trace to an unresolved V gene in checked studies; the others have no known cause. V, J and clone size derive from that table, while D and trimming were established from the DNA sequence. The sample profile shows about 35,000 clones; roughly 81% of them were found once. Jointly, the top ten make up approximately 1.1% of the sample.

Summary of the overall study and its limitations: T cells from blood may have been included in the rectal pinch biopsies, particularly in patients with overt colitis. A couple of rectal CDR3 clonotypes were present in all ulcerative colitis patients and in none of the controls. The healthy control group was small, consisting of only a handful of individuals. A couple of patients' blood samples yielded substantially fewer templates for technical reasons and were excluded from blood-rectal overlap analysis. Significantly higher autologous blood-rectal clonal overlap was found in ulcerative colitis patients than in controls, which suggested increased T cell trafficking to inflamed tissue. Rectal repertoire features separated controls, mild-moderate and acute severe colitis patients; acute severe colitis showed reduced rectal diversity due to clonal expansions. Because the repertoires came from total lymphocyte DNA, rare subsets such as regulatory T cells may have patterns that are not reflected.

The clonotype comes from a boy between 10 and 17 years old with mild ulcerative colitis. Sequenced sample: gut tissue. The sequence links TRBV4-2 to TRBJ2-3; the D region possibly corresponds to TRBD2 (6 bases align). The CDR3 region: CASSDGGMETDTQYF. The nucleotide sequence is given as TGTGCCAGCAGCGACGGGGGTATGGAAACAGATACGCAGTATTTT.